The 2 T cell receptor beta chains reported below all come from one sample, sequenced in a study of shared clonotypes between healthy human individuals. The protocol was immunoSEQ multiplex PCR, while the TCRdb copy is restricted to in-frame clones and leaves out a portion. The sample records more than 2,000,000 clones, 90% to 95% being singletons. Source material: naive CD4+ T cells sorted from blood. As to subset: CD45RA+ positively selected. The origin of the receptors is a man younger than 35 in good health.

The rearrangement links TRBV7-9 to TRBJ1-5, with a tentative D call TRBD1 (5 bases). The germline V gene has CDR1 SEHNR and CDR2 FQNEAQ (reference sequence). The V end lost 5 bases, the J end lost 4 bases, and 12 bases lay between the germline ends. The CDR3 is 14 residues long. In DNA form, the CDR3 reads TGTGCCAGCAGCGTGCTTGGGGGGAATCAGCCCCAGCATTTT. It translates to CASSVLGGNQPQHF.

The chain links TRBV7-2 to TRBJ2-5; D might be TRBD2 (5 bases). CDR3 size: 14 residues. Per germline, CDR1 SGHTA and CDR2 FQGNSA. V was pared by 3 bases and J by 7 bases, with 15 bases between. CDR3 region: CASSFGPAEVTQYF. CDR3 sequence (DNA): TGTGCCAGCAGCTTCGGTCCAGCGGAAGTGACCCAGTACTTC.